This T cell receptor beta chain was identified during a study of blood T cell repertoires in COVID-19. Across the whole study: The samples span acute and convalescent COVID-19 from the United States, Italy and Spain. The analysed material was cDNA or gDNA that came from T cells, B-cell-depleted T cells, or PBMCs.

Germline V CDR1 and CDR2: MNHEY, SMNVEV (reference sequence). J was trimmed by 1 base and V by 8 bases; bases with no gene match: 8. The CDR3 length is 15 residues. As originally analysed: Reference gene primers were amplified, and this amplification served to estimate nucleated cell counts. TCRdb's copy holds only in-frame clones and misses some; the assay was immunoSEQ multiplex PCR. V and J calls and clone size come straight from that table; D and trimming were deduced from the DNA. Of about 130,000 clones in the sample, approximately 84% were seen once. The TCR sequence derives from a woman aged 60-70 years with acute or convalescent COVID-19. Sequenced input: peripheral blood. The chain recombines TRBV27 with TRBJ1-1, with 9 bases aligning to TRBD1. The CDR3 bases are TGTGCCAGCCATGAACAGGGGGCTAGGAACACTGAAGCTTTCTTT. It specifies CASHEQGARNTEAFF.